The 22 T cell receptor beta chains below all came from one sample that was sequenced in a study of blood T cell repertoires in COVID-19. The repertoire was sequenced with immunoSEQ multiplex PCR; TCRdb's copy has only in-frame clones and lacks some. Seen here are 250,000 to 350,000 clones, about nine tenths observed once, and the top ten hold around 2.7%. Sequenced input: PBMCs or T cells enriched from blood (not recorded which). The source is a man in his sixties who had recovered from COVID-19.

The V call is TRBV3-1 (or the pseudogene TRBV3-2), the J call TRBJ2-7; 7 bases are a match to TRBD2. From germline, CDR1 is LGHDT and CDR2 YNNKEL (reference sequence). The ends lost 5 bases at V and 2 bases at J; junction bases unmatched: 3. The CDR3 length is 13 residues. CDR3 in DNA: TGTGCCAGCAGCTTCGGACTAGCCTACGAGCAGTACTTC. Translation gives CASSFGLAYEQYF.

The J gene is TRBJ2-1, the V gene TRBV27, with D tentatively TRBD2 (7 bases). The CDR3 spans 15 residues. Trimming cost V 6 bases and J 7 bases, with 19 bases left between them. In germline, CDR1 is MNHEY, CDR2 SMNVEV (reference sequence). CDR3: CASRGVGGRLNEQFF. The CDR3 region has the DNA TGTGCCAGCAGGGGGGTCGGGGGGCGCCTTAATGAGCAGTTCTTC.

V is TRBV19 and J is TRBJ1-5; 9 bases match TRBD1. The ends lost 8 bases at V and 9 bases at J; junction bases unmatched: 20. The CDR3 sequence is 17 residues long. The germline CDR1 and CDR2 sequences are LNHDA and SQIVND (reference sequence). CDR3 sequence (DNA): TGTGCCAGTTCGGCCCGGGACAGGGAGAATAGTGGTCGGCCCCAGCATTTT. Its protein product is CASSARDRENSGRPQHF.

The V and J genes are TRBV28 and TRBJ2-5; a weak D match, TRBD1 (6 bases). The CDR3 is 13 amino acids. The germline CDR1 and CDR2 sequences are MDHEN and SYDVKM. Trimming took off 7 bases at V and 2 bases at J, with 11 bases between the two ends. CDR3 sequence: CASNLQGQETQYF. CDR3 nucleotides: TGTGCCAGCAATCTACAGGGACAAGAGACCCAGTACTTC.

The chain uses TRBV30 and TRBJ2-7; D uncertain. Germline V lookup: CDR1 GTSNPN, CDR2 SVGIG (reference sequence). Trimming removed 1 base from V and 0 bases from J, with 10 bases in between. The CDR3 contains 14 residues. DNA of the CDR3: TGTGCCTGGAGTGCTCCGAGGTCCTCCTACGAGCAGTACTTC. Its protein is CAWSAPRSSYEQYF.

This chain links TRBV3-1 (or the pseudogene TRBV3-2) with TRBJ1-5; D is unresolved. The V and J ends lost 8 bases and 5 bases respectively, with 13 bases between them. Germline V gene lookup returns CDR1 LGHDT and CDR2 YNNKEL (reference sequence). The CDR3 runs to 13 residues. DNA for the CDR3: TGTGCCAGCGCCCTTAGCCCCGATCAGCCCCAGCATTTT. Translating gives CASALSPDQPQHF.

The genes are TRBV5-4 and TRBJ1-1; no definite D call. The germline V gene has CDR1 SGHNT and CDR2 YYREEE (reference sequence). Trimming took off 5 bases at V and 3 bases at J, with 17 bases between the two ends. The CDR3 covers 15 residues. The CDR3 region has the DNA TGTGCCAGCAGTTATTTGCGGGGTAGGGACACTGAAGCTTTCTTT. Translated: CASSYLRGRDTEAFF.

V gene TRBV19 combines with J gene TRBJ1-5; 9 nucleotides agree with TRBD1. Germline lookup yields CDR1 LNHDA and CDR2 SQIVND (reference sequence). The length of the CDR3 is 15 residues. Trimming took 5 bases from V and 7 from J; bases not matched to a gene: 9. The CDR3 spells CASSLSGTGHQPQHF. CDR3 nucleotides: TGTGCCAGTAGTCTTTCCGGGACAGGGCACCAGCCCCAGCATTTT.

The chain uses TRBV7-8 and TRBJ2-5; D possibly corresponds to TRBD1 (6 bases). V dropped 4 bases and J dropped 4 bases, with 10 bases sitting between them. The CDR3 is 13 residues long. In germline, CDR1 is SGHVS, CDR2 FQNEAQ. DNA for the CDR3: TGTGCCAGCAGCTGGACAGATGGAGAGACCCAGTACTTC. Its translation: CASSWTDGETQYF.

The CDR3: CASSGQGHNSPLHF. The CDR3 DNA reads as TGTGCCAGCAGTGGACAGGGCCATAATTCACCCCTCCACTTT. This chain uses TRBV9 with TRBJ1-6, with 8 nucleotides matching TRBD1. Germline V lookup: CDR1 SGDLS, CDR2 YYNGEE. The CDR3 length is 14 residues. After removal of 5 bases from V and 5 bases from J, the junction contained 3 bases not matched to a gene.

This chain links TRBV7-9 with TRBJ1-1; D is unclear. CDR3 length equals 14 residues. Germline CDR1 reads SEHNR; CDR2 reads FQNEAQ (reference sequence). Trimming took off 1 base at V and 12 bases at J, with 18 bases between the two ends. DNA for the CDR3: TGTGCCAGCAGCTTAGGAGGGATTTCGGCTGAGTCTTTCTTT. Encoded protein: CASSLGGISAESFF.

In its sample, this clone was seen many times. The J gene is TRBJ2-3, the V gene TRBV5-1; D ambiguous. The V and J ends lost 2 bases and 0 bases respectively, with 7 bases between them. Germline-derived CDR1 and CDR2 are SGHRS and YFSETQ. CDR3 length: 14 residues. In DNA form, the CDR3 reads TGCGCCAGCAGCTTTACACAGAGCACAGATACGCAGTATTTT. It translates to CASSFTQSTDTQYF. Using reference TRBV5-1 and TRBJ2-3 for the parts outside the CDR3, the full variable domain is KAGVTQTPRYLIKTRGQQVTLSCSPISGHRSVSWYQQTPGQGLQFLFEYFSETQRNKGNFPGRFSGRQFSNSRSEMNVSTLELGDSALYLCASSFTQSTDTQYFGPGTRLTVL.

This chain's CDR3 is CASSEVWNSPYGYTF. The CDR3 coding sequence is TGTGCCAGCAGTGAAGTGTGGAATAGCCCCTATGGCTACACCTTC. The chain couples TRBV6-1 to TRBJ1-2, with D hard to call. Trimming took 1 base from V and 4 from J, leaving 13 bases between them. Germline-derived CDR1 and CDR2 are MNHNS and SASEGT. The CDR3 covers 15 residues.

The gene calls are TRBV24-1 and TRBJ2-3; D perhaps matches TRBD2 (5 bases). Between the trimmed V and J ends, which lost 3 bases and 1 base, there was a span of 7 bases. In germline, CDR1 is KGHDR, CDR2 SFDVKD. The CDR3 runs 14 residues. CDR3 sequence (DNA): TGTGCCACCAGTGATCAACTAGGCACAGATACGCAGTATTTT. This encodes CATSDQLGTDTQYF.

The V and J genes are TRBV30 and TRBJ2-5, with 7 bases identical to TRBD2. The CDR3 runs 14 residues. Germline loops: CDR1 GTSNPN, CDR2 SVGIG (reference sequence). J gave up 1 base and V 6 bases, and 8 bases lay outside the gene matches. The CDR3 DNA is TGTGCCTGTGACCAGGGCGGGGGCCAAGAGACCCAGTACTTC. Protein product: CACDQGGGQETQYF.

The chain links TRBV2 to TRBJ1-1; D remains ambiguous. The ends were cut back, 5 bases at V and 6 bases at J, with 13 bases in the middle. Per germline, CDR1 SNHLY and CDR2 FYNNEI. This CDR3 contains 13 residues. CDR3 sequence: CASSSGGFAEAFF. The CDR3 nucleotides read TGTGCCAGCAGTTCGGGTGGTTTCGCTGAAGCTTTCTTT.

The chain couples TRBV7-2 to TRBJ2-2; tentatively, D is TRBD2 (5 bases). Germline CDR1 SGHTA, CDR2 FQGNSA. CDR3 length equals 16 residues. V lost 5 bases and J lost 6, with 19 bases in between. The CDR3 sequence: CASSRNGVRVAGELFF. Written as DNA, the CDR3 is TGTGCCAGCAGCCGTAACGGGGTTCGGGTCGCCGGGGAGCTGTTTTTT.

This sequence joins TRBV10-3 and TRBJ1-1; D may be TRBD1 (5 bases). The CDR3 has 14 amino acids. The V gene lost 4 bases and the J gene lost 4 bases, with 13 bases spanning the gap. Germline V gene data show CDR1 as ENHRY and CDR2 as SYGVKD. CDR3 nucleotide sequence: TGTGCCATCAGTGCGAGAACCGGGGGCACTGAAGCTTTCTTT. Translation gives CAISARTGGTEAFF.

This clone was detected only once. J is TRBJ2-3 and V is TRBV19; 8 nucleotides match TRBD1. This CDR3 contains 17 residues. J was trimmed by 2 bases and V by 3 bases; bases with no gene match: 10. CDR1 is LNHDA and CDR2 is SQIVND in the germline V gene (reference sequence). The CDR3: CASSIPRGTGYTDTQYF. CDR3 nucleotide sequence: TGTGCCAGTAGTATCCCCCGCGGGACAGGTTACACAGATACGCAGTATTTT.

The V and J genes are TRBV7-9 and TRBJ2-2, with 8 bases aligning to TRBD2. Looked up from germline, CDR1 is SEHNR and CDR2 is FQNEAQ (reference sequence). There are 16 residues in the CDR3. Trimming took 0 bases from V and 0 from J; bases not matched to a gene: 0. This chain's CDR3 is CASSLASGANTGELFF. CDR3 nucleotide sequence: TGTGCCAGCAGCTTAGCTAGCGGGGCGAACACCGGGGAGCTGTTTTTT.

The rearrangement links TRBV6-4 to TRBJ2-1; 7 bases are shared with TRBD2. Germline V CDR1 and CDR2: MRHNA, SNTAGT. The CDR3 spans 16 residues. V lost 6 bases and J lost 0; bases outside the gene matches: 8. CDR3 sequence: CASRTSELSSYNEQFF. The CDR3 DNA sequence: TGTGCCAGCAGAACTAGCGAGCTTAGCTCCTACAATGAGCAGTTCTTC.

This rearrangement joins TRBV29-1 to TRBJ1-1; a possible D gene is TRBD1 (6 bases). Trimming removed 7 bases at V and 2 bases at J, with 17 bases between. This CDR3 contains 14 residues. CDR1 and CDR2 from the germline V gene are SQVTM and ANQGSEA. The CDR3 spells CSARKGGANTEAFF. For the CDR3, the DNA is TGCAGCGCGAGAAAGGGGGGGGCTAACACTGAAGCTTTCTTT.